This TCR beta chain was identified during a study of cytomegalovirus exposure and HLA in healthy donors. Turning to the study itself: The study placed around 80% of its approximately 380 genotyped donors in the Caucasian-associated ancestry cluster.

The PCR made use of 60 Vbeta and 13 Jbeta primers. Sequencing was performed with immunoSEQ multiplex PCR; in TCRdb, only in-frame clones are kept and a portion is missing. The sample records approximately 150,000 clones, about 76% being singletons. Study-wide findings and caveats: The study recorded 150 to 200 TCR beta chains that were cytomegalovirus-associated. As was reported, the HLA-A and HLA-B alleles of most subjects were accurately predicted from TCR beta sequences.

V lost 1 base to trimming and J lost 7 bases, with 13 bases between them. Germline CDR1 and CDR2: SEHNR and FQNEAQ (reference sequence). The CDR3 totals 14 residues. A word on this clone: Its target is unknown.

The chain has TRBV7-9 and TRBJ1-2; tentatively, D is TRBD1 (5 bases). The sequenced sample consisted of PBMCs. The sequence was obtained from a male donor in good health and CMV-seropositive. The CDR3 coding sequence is TGTGCCAGCAGCTTAGATGGGGGGAGTGGTGGCTACACCTTC. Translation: CASSLDGGSGGYTF.